This T cell receptor beta chain was profiled in a study of CD8+CD57+ T cells in acquired aplastic anemia. Whole-study findings and limits: It was found that some 31 CD8+ CDR3 sequences were shared between patients and controls. Patients showed no significant difference from controls in CD8+ Simpson's diversity.

This clonotype was detected a few times. Its antigen remains unknown. Genomic DNA, serving as template, underwent TCR beta VDJ and CDR3 profiling. From the reads, TCRdb called clonotypes with MiXCR, one entry per CDR3 protein. Of around 230,000 distinct CDR3 sequences listed, roughly 57% are singletons. Trimming at V came to 5 bases and at J to 8 bases, leaving 5 bases not matched to a gene. The CDR3 covers 12 residues. Germline V gene lookup returns CDR1 SGHTA and CDR2 FQGNSA. This receptor was obtained from a human donor in good health. The genes are TRBV7-2 and TRBJ1-2; 7 bases match TRBD1. The specimen sequenced was sorted CD4+, CD8+, or CD8+CD57+ T cells (not recorded which) from PBMCs. The CDR3 DNA is TGTGCCAGCAGCACCTGGACAGGAGGCTACACCTTC. It yields the protein CASSTWTGGYTF.